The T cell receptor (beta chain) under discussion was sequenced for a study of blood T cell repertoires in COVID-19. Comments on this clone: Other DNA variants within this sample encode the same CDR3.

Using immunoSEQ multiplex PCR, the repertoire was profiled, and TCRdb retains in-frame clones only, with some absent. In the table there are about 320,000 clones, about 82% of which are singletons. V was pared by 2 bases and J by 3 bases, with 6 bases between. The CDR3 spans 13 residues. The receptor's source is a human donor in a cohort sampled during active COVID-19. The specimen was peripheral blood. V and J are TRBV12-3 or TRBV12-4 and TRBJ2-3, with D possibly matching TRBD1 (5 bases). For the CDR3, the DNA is TGTGCCAGCAGTTTAACAGGAACAGATACGCAGTATTTT. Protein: CASSLTGTDTQYF.